One and the same sample provided the 5 T cell receptor beta chains below, sequenced in a study of T-cell memory formation after mild COVID-19. A single record per CDR3 protein comes from TCRdb applying MiXCR to the 5' RACE reads. The profile shows about 560,000 distinct CDR3 sequences, around 16% of them singletons. Sequencing used PBMCs or a T cell subset sorted from them (not recorded which). These receptors were obtained from an adult woman who had mild COVID-19 (a few samples of this study predate the infection). Cell type and time point are not known.

This clonotype appeared a few times. The genes are TRBV29-1 and TRBJ2-5; D gene unclear. CDR1 SQVTM and CDR2 ANQGSEA come from the germline V gene. V was trimmed by 4 bases and J by 5 bases, leaving 5 bases between them. CDR3 length: 10 amino acids. The CDR3 sequence is CSVVLETQYF. The CDR3, as DNA: TGCAGCGTTGTCCTGGAGACCCAGTACTTC.

This clonotype has a handful of counts. CDR3 DNA: TGTGCCACCAGTGAACCTACAGGACGCGAGCAGTACTTC. Translated, it gives CATSEPTGREQYF. The V and J genes are TRBV24-1 and TRBJ2-7, with a tentative D call TRBD1 (5 bases). Germline-derived CDR1 and CDR2 are KGHDR and SFDVKD. The length of the CDR3 is 13 residues. V was cut by 4 bases and J by 6 bases, with 12 bases left in between.

V gene TRBV11-2 combines with J gene TRBJ2-3, with 9 bases identical to TRBD2. V dropped 6 bases and J dropped 8; count of bases not matched to a gene: 12. The CDR3 loop spans 15 amino acids. CDR1 is SGHAT and CDR2 is FQNNGV in the germline V gene. In DNA, the CDR3 is TGTGCCAGCAGGTTGGGACTAGCAGTCGGAAGTACGCAGTATTTT. Residues: CASRLGLAVGSTQYF.

This sequence joins TRBV11-2 and TRBJ2-5; D uncertain. The CDR3 has 14 residues. Germline V gene sequence: CDR1 SGHAT, CDR2 FQNNGV. The V and J ends lost 1 base and 2 bases respectively, with 8 bases between them. CDR3 in amino acids: CASSLVYTQETQYF. The CDR3 DNA reads as TGTGCCAGCAGCTTAGTATATACGCAAGAGACCCAGTACTTC.

In this sample, this clonotype turned up a few times. At one end, the junction sequence differs from germline, possibly due to a read error. The chain has TRBV9 and TRBJ2-1, with 10 bases lining up with TRBD1. The CDR3 runs 18 residues. CDR1 and CDR2 (germline): SGDLS, YYNGEE. This CDR3 reads CASSVQSGTGVFPNGQFF. In nucleotides, the CDR3 is TGTGCCAGCAGCGTTCAATCCGGGACAGGGGTTTTCCCCAATGGGCAGTTCTTC.